This TCR beta chain comes out of a study of PD-L1 blockade in urothelial cancer. Study conclusions and caveats: Tumor-associated TCR clones expanded more in blood at 3 weeks in patients with durable benefit.

Clones were sequenced by immunoSEQ multiplex PCR, and TCRdb holds only the in-frame ones, with some missing. There are about 39,000 clones in the sample; more than 75% occur only once, and 10% lies in the top ten. V was clipped by 1 base and J by 7 bases, with 8 bases between them. Looked up from germline, CDR1 is GTSNPN and CDR2 is SVGIG (reference sequence). This CDR3 is built from 12 residues. Time point denoted: peripheral blood 6 weeks after treatment start. Worth noting for this clone: Antigen specificity is unknown.

This TCR derives from a man aged 40-49 years with urothelial cancer. The rearrangement uses TRBV30 and TRBJ2-1; D remains ambiguous. Specimen: PBMCs, collected around atezolizumab (anti-PD-L1) treatment. The CDR3 DNA is TGTGCCTGGAGTGATCTTCGGAATGAGCAGTTCTTC. Translation gives CAWSDLRNEQFF.